These 16 T cell receptor beta chains originate from one sample sequenced in a study of shared clonotypes between healthy human individuals. Some clones are missing from TCRdb's copy, which holds only in-frame ones; the method was immunoSEQ multiplex PCR. Among hundreds of thousands of clones, approximately 97% were seen once, and the ten largest hold roughly 0.05%. What was sequenced was naive CD4+ T cells sorted from blood. Subset meaning: CD45RA+ positively selected. These receptors were obtained from a woman younger than 45 in good health.

The chain is built from TRBV2 and TRBJ1-2; D is possibly TRBD1 (5 bases). V dropped 1 base and J dropped 4 bases, with 13 bases sitting between them. The germline V gene has CDR1 SNHLY and CDR2 FYNNEI. The CDR3 has 15 residues. The CDR3 bases are TGTGCCAGCAGTGAAGAAAAGGGGACCAGCTATGGCTACACCTTC. Its translation: CASSEEKGTSYGYTF.

J is TRBJ1-2 and V is TRBV5-4; D unclear. V was clipped by 3 bases and J by 3 bases, with 9 bases between them. Germline V gives CDR1 SGHNT, CDR2 YYREEE (reference sequence). The CDR3 runs 13 residues. DNA of the CDR3: TGTGCCAGCAGCTCCGTACCCGACTATGGCTACACCTTC. Amino acid sequence: CASSSVPDYGYTF.

The chain is built from TRBV5-1 and TRBJ2-7, with D hard to call. V lost 0 bases to trimming and J lost 6 bases, with 10 bases between them. The CDR3 has 13 amino acids. Germline values: CDR1 SGHRS, CDR2 YFSETQ. CDR3 region: CASSLAIGSEQYF. CDR3 in DNA: TGCGCCAGCAGCTTGGCTATAGGAAGCGAGCAGTACTTC.

V and J are TRBV19 and TRBJ2-2; a weak D match, TRBD1 (6 bases). Trimming shortened V by 9 bases and J by 7 bases, and 12 bases separated the two germline ends. CDR3 length equals 12 residues. The germline CDR1 and CDR2 sequences are LNHDA and SQIVND (reference sequence). CDR3 bases: TGTGCCAGCCGCGCAGGGGTCGGGGAGCTGTTTTTT. Its protein product is CASRAGVGELFF. Full variable domain (rest looked up from reference TRBV19 and TRBJ2-2): DGGITQSPKYLFRKEGQNVTLSCEQNLNHDAMYWYRQDPGQGLRLIYYSQIVNDFQKGDIAEGYSVSREKKESFPLTVTSAQKNPTAFYLCASRAGVGELFFGEGSRLTVL.

The chain employs TRBV25-1 and TRBJ2-7; 15 bases are a match to TRBD2. The length of the CDR3 is 15 residues. V was clipped by 6 bases and J by 6 bases; unmatched bases: 6. CDR1 is MGHDK, CDR2 SYGVNS, per germline. As DNA, the CDR3 is TGTGCCAGCAGGGGACTAGCGGGAGGTGGGTCCGAGCAGTACTTC. Encoded protein: CASRGLAGGGSEQYF.

The chain recombines TRBV18 with TRBJ2-7; 11 bases map to TRBD2. The V gene end was trimmed by 6 bases and the J gene end by 1 base; junction bases not matched to a gene: 5. The CDR3 spans 15 residues. The germline CDR1 and CDR2 sequences are KGHSH and LQKENI. CDR3 sequence reads: CASSPGLAASYEQYF. The CDR3 DNA reads as TGTGCCAGCTCCCCGGGACTAGCGGCTTCCTACGAGCAGTACTTC.

This CDR3 reads CASRRGEAYNEQFF. As DNA, the CDR3 is TGTGCCAGCAGAAGGGGGGAGGCCTACAATGAGCAGTTCTTC. The V gene is TRBV6-5, the J gene TRBJ2-1; the D gene could be TRBD1 or TRBD2 (6 bases each). V was trimmed by 6 bases and J by 2 bases, leaving 11 bases between them. This CDR3 region has 14 residues. In germline, CDR1 is MNHEY, CDR2 SVGAGI.

The V gene is TRBV30, the J gene TRBJ1-5, with TRBD1 matching 8 bases. The germline CDR1 and CDR2 sequences are GTSNPN and SVGIG (reference sequence). The V segment lost 2 bases and the J segment 7 bases; nucleotides outside the gene matches: 4. The CDR3 spans 13 residues. This CDR3 reads CAWSTQGEQPQHF. In DNA form, the CDR3 reads TGTGCCTGGAGTACACAGGGGGAGCAGCCCCAGCATTTT.

V gene TRBV11-2 combines with J gene TRBJ2-2; D is perhaps TRBD2 (6 bases). Germline assignment: CDR1 SGHAT and CDR2 FQNNGV. V shed 8 bases and J shed 6 bases, with 22 bases lying between them. The CDR3 contains 16 residues. Here the CDR3 reads CASAFARKGGAGELFF. CDR3 bases: TGTGCCAGCGCCTTCGCCAGGAAGGGAGGAGCCGGGGAGCTGTTTTTT.

The CDR3: CASRPGAADYEQYF. The CDR3 nucleotides read TGTGCCAGCAGGCCGGGGGCGGCTGATTACGAGCAGTACTTC. This chain uses TRBV27 with TRBJ2-7; the D call may be TRBD1 or TRBD2 (6 bases each). The CDR3 is made up of 14 amino acids. CDR1 and CDR2 from the germline V gene are MNHEY and SMNVEV (reference sequence). Trimming removed 6 bases at V and 4 bases at J, with 16 bases between.

The J gene is TRBJ2-7, the V gene TRBV2; 7 nucleotides line up with TRBD1. Germline assignment: CDR1 SNHLY and CDR2 FYNNEI. This CDR3 has 12 amino acids. V shed 9 bases and J 0 bases; nucleotides not matched to a gene: 2. CDR3 sequence (DNA): TGTGCCAGACGGGACAGCTCCTACGAGCAGTACTTC. Its translation is CARRDSSYEQYF.

This rearrangement joins TRBV10-3 to TRBJ2-1, with a possible D match to TRBD2 (5 bases). The length of the CDR3 is 13 residues. Trimming cost V 8 bases and J 4 bases, with 12 bases left between them. In germline, CDR1 is ENHRY, CDR2 SYGVKD. The CDR3 DNA reads TGTGCCATCGGGAGCACTAATTACAATGAGCAGTTCTTC. Translating it yields CAIGSTNYNEQFF.

V and J are TRBV28 and TRBJ1-1; D might be TRBD1 (6 bases). Germline V gene sequence: CDR1 MDHEN, CDR2 SYDVKM. The CDR3 is 14 amino acids. V lost 5 bases, J lost 4 bases, and 14 bases lay in between. CDR3 nucleotide sequence: TGTGCCAGCAGTCCTACAGGGAGGTTCACTGAAGCTTTCTTT. Its protein is CASSPTGRFTEAFF.

The rearrangement links TRBV4-1 to TRBJ1-1, with unresolved D. From germline, CDR1 is MGHRA and CDR2 YSYEKL. CDR3 length equals 13 residues. The V and J ends lost 1 base and 6 bases respectively, with 9 bases between them. CDR3 loop: CASSQGGWAEAFF. The CDR3, as DNA: TGCGCCAGCAGCCAAGGAGGGTGGGCTGAAGCTTTCTTT.

The V gene is TRBV29-1, the J gene TRBJ1-3; D is unresolved. This CDR3 comprises 16 residues. Germline V CDR1 and CDR2: SQVTM, ANQGSEA. The ends were cut back, 2 bases at V and 0 bases at J, with 14 bases in the middle. The CDR3 DNA is TGCAGCGTTGAATTGACTCTGGGAGTCTCTGGAAACACCATATATTTT. This gives the protein CSVELTLGVSGNTIYF.

The chain joins TRBV6-6 to TRBJ2-3; possibly TRBD1 or TRBD2 for D (5 bases each). Trimming removed 7 bases at V and 4 bases at J, with 9 bases between. This CDR3 region has 12 residues. The germline V gene has CDR1 MNHNY and CDR2 SVGAGI (reference sequence). CDR3 in DNA: TGTGCCAGCACCGGGGCCCCAGATACGCAGTATTTT. Amino acid sequence: CASTGAPDTQYF.